The 18 T cell receptor beta chains presented below share a single source sample, sequenced in a study of T cell repertoires in ileal Crohn's disease. Sequencing was performed with immunoSEQ multiplex PCR; in TCRdb, only in-frame clones are kept and a portion is missing. The table includes about 9,400 clones, over 65% detected once. As to time point: neoterminal ileum biopsy at postoperative endoscopy, about 6 months after surgery. The material sequenced was ileal tissue. The receptors originated from an adult with Crohn's disease.

The chain recombines TRBV5-1 with TRBJ2-7; 7 bases fit TRBD1. Trimming cost V 2 bases and J 0 bases; bases outside gene matches: 5. There are 15 residues in the CDR3. CDR1 SGHRS and CDR2 YFSETQ come from the germline V gene. In DNA form, the CDR3 reads TGCGCCAGCAGCTTTGGACAGGTTCGCTCCTACGAGCAGTACTTC. Amino acids: CASSFGQVRSYEQYF.

The rearrangement uses TRBV11-2 and TRBJ2-7; D gene uncertain. With 4 bases removed from V and 3 bases from J, the gap between germline ends came to 10 bases. In germline, CDR1 is SGHAT, CDR2 FQNNGV. The CDR3 is 13 residues long. The CDR3 DNA reads TGTGCCAGCAGCTCCCAACTCCTCTACGAGCAGTACTTC. Protein sequence: CASSSQLLYEQYF.

The chain links TRBV28 to TRBJ1-2; TRBD1 might be the D (6 bases). Per the germline V gene, CDR1 is MDHEN and CDR2 is SYDVKM. There are 13 residues in the CDR3. V lost 3 bases to trimming and J lost 8 bases, with 13 bases between them. DNA of the CDR3: TGTGCCAGCAGTTTGGGGGGGGCGTTAGGCTACACCTTC. Translation: CASSLGGALGYTF.

J is TRBJ2-4 and V is TRBV28; 7 bases map to TRBD1. The trim removed 5 bases at V and 1 base at J, leaving 5 bases unmatched. Germline V lookup: CDR1 MDHEN, CDR2 SYDVKM. The CDR3 runs 15 residues. The DNA of the CDR3 is TGTGCCAGCAGTCCCAAGGGGGCTGCCAAAAACATTCAGTACTTC. Protein product: CASSPKGAAKNIQYF.

The gene calls are TRBV20-1 and TRBJ2-7; 8 bases are a match to TRBD1. This CDR3 region has 11 residues. Trimming at V came to 7 bases and at J to 3 bases, leaving 2 bases not matched to a gene. Looked up from germline, CDR1 is DFQATT and CDR2 is SNEGSKA (reference sequence). The CDR3 DNA follows: TGCAGTGGGACAGGGAACTACGAGCAGTACTTC. Translating gives CSGTGNYEQYF.

This clone was observed a few times. The V gene is TRBV5-3, the J gene TRBJ1-1; D is ambiguous. TRBV5-3 is identified as an open reading frame with a role that is uncertain. V gave up 7 bases and J gave up 1 base, with 17 bases separating them. CDR3 length equals 15 residues. CDR3 region: CARDAVSRGNTEAFF. CDR3 DNA sequence: TGTGCCAGAGATGCGGTCAGTCGTGGGAACACTGAAGCTTTCTTT.

The chain combines TRBV5-4 with TRBJ2-3; 8 nucleotides agree with TRBD1. The CDR3 runs to 14 residues. Germline-derived CDR1 and CDR2 are SGHNT and YYREEE (reference sequence). Unmatched junction bases numbered 3, after V lost 4 bases and J lost 2 bases. CDR3 DNA: TGTGCCAGCAGCCGGGACAGGTACACAGATACGCAGTATTTT. Protein product: CASSRDRYTDTQYF. The full variable domain, with the rest looked up from reference TRBV5-4 and TRBJ2-3, is ETGVTQSPTHLIKTRGQQVTLRCSSQSGHNTVSWYQQALGQGPQFIFQYYREEENGRGNFPPRFSGLQFPNYSSELNVNALELDDSALYLCASSRDRYTDTQYFGPGTRLTVL.

The V call is TRBV7-2, the J call TRBJ1-6; TRBD1 might be the D (5 bases). The CDR3 extends over 15 amino acids. The germline gives CDR1 SGHTA, CDR2 FQGNSA. V dropped 1 base and J dropped 5 bases, with 9 bases sitting between them. The CDR3 loop reads CASSLVGANNSPLHF. The CDR3 nucleotides are TGTGCCAGCAGCTTAGTAGGGGCCAATAATTCACCCCTCCACTTT.

The rearrangement joins TRBV7-2 to TRBJ2-5, with 8 bases lining up with TRBD1. This CDR3 is built from 14 residues. V was pared by 4 bases and J by 5 bases, with 6 bases of the junction left unmatched. Germline CDR1 reads SGHTA; CDR2 reads FQGNSA. CDR3 region: CASSSRDRWETQYF. Written as DNA, the CDR3 is TGTGCCAGCAGCTCCCGGGACAGGTGGGAGACCCAGTACTTC.

A note on this clone: At one boundary the junction diverges from the germline segment, which might be a read error. The gene calls are TRBV7-7 and TRBJ2-5; a weak D match, TRBD2 (6 bases). This CDR3 region has 14 residues. Germline V CDR1 and CDR2: SSHAT, FNYEAQ (reference sequence). The CDR3 protein is CASSSGLLQETQYF. CDR3 DNA: TGTGCTAGCAGCTCGGGACTCCTACAAGAGACCCAGTACTTC.

The chain employs TRBV28 and TRBJ1-2, with TRBD1 as a possible D gene (6 bases). This CDR3 contains 14 residues. The V gene's germline CDR1 is MDHEN and CDR2 SYDVKM. V shed 2 bases and J shed 8 bases, with 15 bases lying between them. As DNA, the CDR3 is TGTGCCAGCAGTTTAGAGGGGGGGCGCCGAGGCTACACCTTC. Amino acids: CASSLEGGRRGYTF.

This clone was seen once. The chain carries TRBV28 and TRBJ2-7; the match to TRBD1 covers 9 bases. CDR1 is MDHEN and CDR2 is SYDVKM in the germline V gene. CDR3 length equals 17 residues. V trimming: 2 bases; J trimming: 7 bases; junction bases outside the gene matches: 15. In nucleotides, the CDR3 is TGTGCCAGCAGTTTAAGATTTATAAGGGGACAGGGTGGGGAGCAGTACTTC. It yields the protein CASSLRFIRGQGGEQYF. Using reference TRBV28 and TRBJ2-7 for the parts outside the CDR3, the full variable domain is DVKVTQSSRYLVKRTGEKVFLECVQDMDHENMFWYRQDPGLGLRLIYFSYDVKMKEKGDIPEGYSVSREKKERFSLILESASTNQTSMYLCASSLRFIRGQGGEQYFGPGTRLTVT.

The V and J genes are TRBV4-3 and TRBJ1-4, with 7 bases fitting TRBD1. Germline V lookup: CDR1 LGHNA, CDR2 YSLEER. This CDR3 has 17 residues. After removal of 1 base from V and 3 bases from J, the junction contained 8 bases not matched to a gene. The CDR3 DNA reads as TGCGCCAGCAGCCAAGGACAGGGAAGCAGTGCTAATGAAAAACTGTTTTTT. Its translation is CASSQGQGSSANEKLFF.

This clone showed up just once. The V call is TRBV5-5, the J call TRBJ2-7, with a tentative D call TRBD2 (7 bases). V gave up 4 bases and J gave up 2 bases, with 16 bases separating them. CDR1 and CDR2 from the germline V gene are SGHKS and YYEKEE (reference sequence). The CDR3 runs 15 residues. CDR3 protein: CASSLQWGGPYEQYF. CDR3 coding DNA: TGTGCCAGCAGCCTGCAATGGGGGGGGCCCTACGAGCAGTACTTC.

The genes are TRBV28 and TRBJ2-1; TRBD2 matches at 8 bases. CDR3 length equals 17 residues. J was trimmed by 6 bases and V by 5 bases; bases with no gene match: 15. The germline gives CDR1 MDHEN, CDR2 SYDVKM. The DNA for the CDR3 is TGTGCCAGCAGTCCTCTGGGGCGGGGGGCCAGGATCAATGAGCAGTTCTTC. Its translation is CASSPLGRGARINEQFF.

There are a few counts of this clone. This same CDR3 is encoded by further DNA sequences in the sample. This chain uses TRBV30 with TRBJ2-7, with no clear D. Trimming took off 3 bases at V and 3 bases at J, with 6 bases between the two ends. CDR3 size: 11 residues. From germline, CDR1 is GTSNPN and CDR2 SVGIG (reference sequence). For the CDR3, the DNA is TGTGCCTGGAGGAACGGCTACGAGCAGTACTTC. Amino acids: CAWRNGYEQYF.

V gene TRBV5-6 combines with J gene TRBJ1-6; possibly TRBD1 for D (6 bases). The CDR3 consists of 15 residues. CDR1 is SGHDT and CDR2 is YYEEEE in the germline V gene. Deletions cut 2 bases from V and 13 bases from J, with 19 bases between. The CDR3: CASSFGAGETKPLHF. CDR3 nucleotide sequence: TGTGCCAGCAGCTTTGGGGCAGGGGAGACCAAGCCCCTCCACTTT.

The chain is built from TRBV7-2 and TRBJ2-5; 9 bases are shared with TRBD2. The DNA end favors TRBJ2-7, so the J call may be wrong. Germline CDR1 SGHTA, CDR2 FQGNSA. The CDR3 is 15 amino acids. The CDR3 spells CASSLLAGRGYEQYF. The CDR3 DNA sequence: TGTGCCAGCAGCTTACTAGCGGGAAGAGGATACGAGCAGTACTTC.